This T cell receptor (beta chain) was captured in a study of blood T cells in healthy people across ages. About the research overall: Template switching recovered approximately one barcoded beta molecule for every two T cells.

CDR3 length: 13 residues. Losses at the gene ends were 6 bases for V and 2 bases for J; bases not matched to a gene: 4. The use of a sample-barcoded 5' primer and a J-beta primer mix characterized a second PCR of roughly 6 to 11 cycles. TCRdb fed the 5' RACE reads into MiXCR, producing one record per CDR3 protein. The table records just over 1 million distinct CDR3 sequences, less than 50% of them present only once. The sequenced sample consisted of blood. The receptor was isolated from a woman aged 55-70 years in good health. The chain recombines TRBV12-3 or TRBV12-4 with TRBJ2-7, with TRBD1 matching over 7 bases. In DNA form, the CDR3 reads TGTGCCAGCAGCAAAGACAGGGCCTACGAGCAGTACTTC. It yields the protein CASSKDRAYEQYF.